This T cell receptor beta chain was documented in a study of radiotherapy plus CTLA-4 blockade in lung cancer. The data were produced by immunoSEQ multiplex PCR, yet TCRdb's version contains in-frame clones alone and is incomplete. The table includes about 77,000 clones, 70% to 85% detected once. The CDR3 has 14 amino acids. J gave up 6 bases and V 6 bases, and 9 bases lay outside the gene matches. Germline V CDR1 and CDR2: MDHEN, SYDVKM. V is TRBV28 and J is TRBJ1-1, with 8 bases lining up with TRBD1. Here the sequenced sample was peripheral blood, taken from a patient treated with radiotherapy plus ipilimumab. The sequence derives from a human donor with non-small cell lung cancer whose response to radiotherapy plus ipilimumab could not be evaluated. This CDR3 is CASSRGQGMSEAFF. In nucleotides, the CDR3 is TGTGCCAGCAGCCGAGGACAGGGTATGTCTGAAGCTTTCTTT.